This T cell receptor (beta chain) derives from a study of CD8+ T cells in alopecia areata (dated by TCRdb to between 2017 and 2018). About the study as a whole: Treated patients were enrolled in an open-label pilot trial of oral tofacitinib, 5 to 10 mg twice daily, for moderate-to-severe alopecia areata. immunoSEQ multiplex PCR using 35 Vbeta forward primers and 13 Jbeta reverse primers was used to amplify TCRbeta CDR3 regions. Patients received tofacitinib for 6 to 18 months and were then followed off drug for 6 months to check for delayed response and recurrence. Biopsies were taken from tofacitinib-treated patients at baseline and at 4 and 24 weeks of treatment, and a later scalp biopsy was taken in several of the tofacitinib-treated patients. In both human patients and the C3H/HeJ mouse model, the study applied high-throughput TCRbeta sequencing to look at T cell clonal expansion in alopecia areata. On the human side, TCRbeta sequencing was run on scalp tissue and on sorted CD4+ and CD8+ peripheral blood T cells from healthy controls and from alopecia areata patients with either patchy or totalis/universalis disease. For the treated patients, the SALT score, which quantifies what percentage of scalp surface area is affected, served as the measure of disease severity. Scalp clonality was compared across normal scalp (n=4), patchy alopecia areata scalp (n=8), and alopecia totalis/universalis scalp (n=8). RNA came from the PAXgene miRNA kit for fixed scalp, the miRNeasy kit for PBMCs, and the RNeasy kit for mouse skin. Beyond this particular receptor, the publication reports: Because the treated cohort was small and had just a single nonresponder, larger studies are needed to establish links between baseline CD8+ expansion and response. Compared with mice, TCR sequences shared between patients were less clear, possibly partly because of HLA diversity across the patient population. Scalp clonality and the number of expanded CD8+ clones among the top 100 scalp clones were significantly decreased by tofacitinib. During tofacitinib treatment, many expanded lesional clones remained in scalp and blood, and this persistence may partly explain relapse after treatment is stopped. Higher clonality and more expanded CD8+ clones were observed in lesional scalp than in normal scalp, particularly in alopecia totalis/universalis, a finding suggestive of antigenic drive. Resident alphabeta T cells in normal human skin are also sequenced, complicating scalp TCR repertoire analysis, unlike mouse skin dominated by gammadelta T cells.

The method behind the library was the immunoSEQ multiplex PCR assay. RNA was extracted from all samples and reverse transcribed into cDNA, which served as template for TCR sequencing. SuperScript III was used for first-strand cDNA synthesis, primed with a 2:1 mix of oligo-dT and random hexamers. Amplification bias was assessed with a synthetic immune receptor repertoire, and residual bias was removed computationally. The published analysis was carried out like this. Raw reads were preprocessed for error removal, and CDR3 was defined according to IMGT conventions as running from the conserved cysteine to phenylalanine. To get clonality, Shannon entropy was normalized by log2 of the number of productive unique TCRs and the result was subtracted from 1. Whether scalp clones were CD4 or CD8 was inferred by matching scalp TCRbeta sequences against CD4 and CD8 repertoires sorted from blood. TCRdb provides this immuneACCESS table in a form limited to in-frame rearrangements. Some clones are lacking; in checked studies, under half of them reflect an unresolved V gene, and why the rest are absent is not known. V, J and clone size are taken as reported in that table, and D and trimming were inferred from the DNA itself. The sample table contains about 180,000 clones; only one count was recorded for roughly half of them. The top ten clones comprise over 9% of the sample.

This clone was counted a few times. Its binding antigen is unknown. One base away there is no much larger clone; base qualities are not given. V and J lose 5 bases and 3 bases, and a span of 14 bases separates them. Inclusive of the bounding cysteine and phenylalanine, the CDR3 is 14 residues long. Only the CDR3 part of the read is kept: 42 bases, read in frame from the first base. Based on the germline V gene (reference sequence), the CDR1 and CDR2 sequences are MNHNY and SVGAGI. The treatment or condition label, as the study defines it: oral pan-JAK inhibitor, 5-10 mg twice daily. Peripheral blood and lesional scalp punch biopsies were obtained from patients with alopecia areata. PBMCs were separated by density centrifugation and stained for CD3, CD4 and CD8, after which CD4+ and CD8+ T cells were sorted on a FACSAria.

This receptor chain uses TRBV6-6 and TRBJ2-7; a tentative D call is TRBD1 (5 bases match). Sequenced material: CD8+ T cells sorted from blood, taken at roughly week 53, from a patient treated with tofacitinib. The clonotype comes from a human donor with alopecia areata. The CDR3 reads as follows: CASSPPSRDYEQYF. The nucleotide sequence reads TGTGCCAGCAGTCCTCCGTCCAGGGACTACGAGCAGTACTTC.